Listed below are T cell receptor beta chains from one sample, sequenced in a study of early T cells in non-severe SARS-CoV-2 infection. MiXCR was run by TCRdb on the 5' RACE reads, yielding one entry per CDR3 protein. Among around 62,000 distinct CDR3 sequences listed, just under 5% were seen once. The material sequenced was whole blood. The receptors were sampled from an adult who was a healthcare worker with PCR-confirmed SARS-CoV-2 infection or an uninfected control (not recorded which). Each CDR3 is given with its conserved first and last residue. The D gene is left open where the match is weak. Clone size is stated in some rows and not others, as once, few, many or a class when expanded.

abundance	v_gene	d_gene	j_gene	CDR3aa	CDR3nt
.	TRBV11-3	TRBD2	TRBJ2-3	CASSFPAGEEFARADTQYF	TGTGCCAGCAGCTTTCCAGCGGGAGAAGAGTTTGCAAGGGCAGATACGCAGTATTTT
few	TRBV20-1	.	TRBJ2-4	CSAPLWQNKNIQYF	TGCAGTGCTCCACTCTGGCAGAACAAAAACATTCAGTACTTC
few	TRBV6-2/TRBV6-3	TRBD1	TRBJ2-3	CASSPPGQGRPQNTQYF	TGTGCCAGCAGCCCTCCGGGACAGGGGAGACCGCAAAATACGCAGTATTTT
.	TRBV7-6	TRBD2	TRBJ2-7	CASSLGSGWSSYEQYF	TGTGCCAGCAGCTTAGGTAGCGGGTGGAGCTCCTACGAGCAGTACTTC
few	TRBV5-1	.	TRBJ2-5	CASSLRGGGQETQYF	TGCGCCAGCAGCCTCAGGGGAGGGGGCCAAGAGACCCAGTACTTC
.	TRBV12-3/TRBV12-4	.	TRBJ2-1	CASREGQSNNEQFF	TGTGCCAGCAGGGAGGGACAGTCGAACAATGAGCAGTTCTTC
many	TRBV4-3	TRBD1	TRBJ1-3	CASSQDQGVSSGNTIYF	TGCGCCAGCAGCCAAGACCAGGGGGTATCATCTGGAAACACCATATATTTT
many	TRBV18	.	TRBJ1-3	CASSPGPGNTIYF	TGTGCCAGCTCACCAGGGCCTGGAAACACCATATATTTT
.	TRBV7-3	TRBD1	TRBJ2-2	CASSLHGQGNTGELFF	TGTGCCAGCAGCTTACACGGACAGGGGAACACCGGGGAGCTGTTTTTT
many	TRBV11-2	TRBD2	TRBJ2-1	CASRQTSGAYYNEQFF	TGTGCCAGCAGGCAGACTAGCGGGGCCTACTACAATGAGCAGTTCTTC
few	TRBV15	.	TRBJ2-7	CATSEGPREQYF	TGTGCCACCAGCGAGGGGCCGAGGGAGCAGTACTTC
many	TRBV6-2/TRBV6-3	.	TRBJ1-2	CASSYGPATGYTF	TGTGCCAGCAGTTACGGACCGGCCACCGGCTACACCTTC
many	TRBV7-9	.	TRBJ1-5	CASSSYRGRKGQPQHF	TGTGCCAGCAGCTCATACCGGGGACGCAAGGGACAGCCCCAGCATTTT
many	TRBV29-1	.	TRBJ1-1	CSVDTLRYTEAFF	TGCAGCGTTGACACTTTACGGTACACTGAAGCTTTCTTT
many	TRBV19	.	TRBJ2-1	CASSATPYNEQFF	TGTGCCAGTAGCGCTACCCCTTACAATGAGCAGTTCTTC
.	TRBV29-1	TRBD2	TRBJ2-5	CSAQGIAGGPPETQYF	TGCAGCGCCCAGGGGATAGCGGGAGGGCCTCCAGAGACCCAGTACTTC
many	TRBV6-5	.	TRBJ2-2	CASSRNTGELFF	TGTGCCAGCAGCCGGAACACCGGGGAGCTGTTTTTT
.	TRBV19	.	TRBJ2-3	CASSTPGADTQYF	TGTGCCAGTAGTACTCCAGGGGCAGATACGCAGTATTTT
few	TRBV20-1	.	TRBJ2-1	CSASNLNEQFF	TGCAGTGCTAGTAACCTCAATGAGCAGTTCTTC
few	TRBV10-3	TRBD2	TRBJ2-3	CAISDMTSGFTDTQYF	TGTGCCATCAGTGATATGACTAGCGGCTTCACAGATACGCAGTATTTT
many	TRBV2	.	TRBJ1-1	CASGRDTSSGAFF	TGTGCCAGCGGCCGGGACACATCTTCAGGGGCTTTCTTT
.	TRBV5-1	.	TRBJ2-1	CASSSPGFGSYNEQFF	TGCGCCAGCAGCTCCCCGGGGTTCGGTTCCTACAATGAGCAGTTCTTC
many	TRBV7-2	.	TRBJ1-3	CASSLGGADGNTIYF	TGTGCCAGCAGCTTGGGTGGCGCGGATGGAAACACCATATATTTT
many	TRBV29-1	.	TRBJ2-3	CSVEEESSRSTDTQYF	TGCAGCGTTGAAGAAGAGAGTAGTCGGAGCACAGATACGCAGTATTTT
many	TRBV6-1	.	TRBJ1-1	CASSKQGEYTEAFF	TGTGCCAGCAGTAAACAGGGTGAATACACTGAAGCTTTCTTT
.	TRBV9	.	TRBJ2-7	CASSVWGSGEQYF	TGTGCCAGCAGCGTATGGGGCTCGGGCGAGCAGTACTTC
.	TRBV11-2	.	TRBJ1-1	CASSSDWKNTEAFF	TGTGCCAGCAGCTCGGACTGGAAAAACACTGAAGCTTTCTTT
.	TRBV5-1	.	TRBJ1-5	CASSLGQGGQPQHF	TGCGCCAGCAGCTTGGGGCAGGGAGGTCAGCCCCAGCATTTT